The 30 T cell receptor beta chains below come from one sample, sequenced in a study of OX40 agonist ivuxolimab in advanced cancers. Assay: immunoSEQ multiplex PCR; the TCRdb copy retains only in-frame clones and omits some. Of about 77,000 clones detected, around 83% appear once; the ten largest clones hold under 0.8%. Material: CD4+ or CD8+ T cells sorted from blood, obtained in a trial of the OX40 agonist ivuxolimab. These receptors were collected from an adult with an advanced solid tumor such as melanoma, head and neck, liver or kidney cancer.

V gene TRBV6-5 combines with J gene TRBJ2-1, with a tentative D call TRBD2 (5 bases). Per the germline V gene, CDR1 is MNHEY and CDR2 is SVGAGI. This CDR3 region has 13 residues. Trimming pared 10 bases from V and 7 bases from J, leaving 17 bases between. The CDR3 sequence: CATGGQRRNEQFF. The CDR3 nucleotides are TGTGCCACCGGAGGCCAGAGGCGAAATGAGCAGTTCTTC.

This clone was picked up a small number of times. The chain carries TRBV7-2 and TRBJ2-1; the match to TRBD2 covers 14 bases. Germline CDR1 SGHTA, CDR2 FQGNSA. This CDR3 spans 17 amino acids. Trimming at V came to 1 base and at J to 4 bases, leaving 3 bases not matched to a gene. The CDR3 DNA reads TGTGCCAGCAGCTTAGGGACTAGCGGGGGGTCGTACAATGAGCAGTTCTTC. This translates into CASSLGTSGGSYNEQFF.

The chain employs TRBV11-3 and TRBJ1-3; D remains unclear. CDR1 and CDR2 (germline): SGHNT, YENEEA. This CDR3 has 14 amino acids. Trimming removed 6 bases from V and 0 bases from J, with 9 bases in between. CDR3 in amino acids: CASSWGSSGNTIYF. In DNA, the CDR3 is TGTGCCAGCAGTTGGGGTTCCTCTGGAAACACCATATATTTT.

The CDR3 protein is CAWSGGPSGNTIYF. As DNA, the CDR3 is TGTGCCTGGAGCGGGGGCCCCTCTGGAAACACCATATATTTT. V gene TRBV30 combines with J gene TRBJ1-3; the D gene is possibly TRBD1 (6 bases). The V gene's germline CDR1 is GTSNPN and CDR2 SVGIG (reference sequence). This CDR3 spans 14 amino acids. Deletions cut 3 bases from V and 0 bases from J, with 9 bases between. Together with reference TRBV30 and TRBJ1-3, the CDR3 gives the full variable domain: SQTIHQWPATLVQPVGSPLSLECTVEGTSNPNLYWYRQAAGRGLQLLFYSVGIGQISSEVPQNLSASRPQDRQFILSSKKLLLSDSGFYLCAWSGGPSGNTIYFGEGSWLTVV.

This CDR3 reads CASSSVQETQYF. CDR3 sequence (DNA): TGTGCCAGCAGCTCGGTCCAAGAGACCCAGTACTTC. The gene calls are TRBV7-8 and TRBJ2-5; D not certain. Trimming stripped 4 bases from V and 1 base from J, with 4 bases between. CDR3 length: 12 amino acids. The germline gives CDR1 SGHVS, CDR2 FQNEAQ.

A single count supports this clone. This chain joins TRBV7-3 and TRBJ2-2, with D perhaps TRBD1 or TRBD2 (5 bases each). CDR3 length equals 14 residues. The V end lost 4 bases, the J end lost 2 bases, and 8 bases lay between the germline ends. In germline, CDR1 is SGHTA, CDR2 FQGTGA. The CDR3 sequence: CASSSGPNTGELFF. The CDR3 DNA follows: TGTGCCAGCAGCTCGGGACCTAACACCGGGGAGCTGTTTTTT.

Worth noting for this clone: An end of the junction differs from the germline gene, which may be a read error. The rearrangement uses TRBV27 and TRBJ2-7; 9 positions agree with TRBD2. Germline CDR1 and CDR2: MNHEY and SMNVEV (reference sequence). This CDR3 has 14 amino acids. The CDR3 sequence is CASSFRSSGTGEHF. DNA for the CDR3: TGTGCCAGCAGTTTTCGGTCTAGCGGGACGGGGGAACACTTC.

The chain combines TRBV6-4 with TRBJ2-7, with 8 bases lining up with TRBD2. The CDR3 runs 14 residues. From germline, CDR1 is MRHNA and CDR2 SNTAGT. V gave up 6 bases and J gave up 4 bases; unmatched junction bases: 8. CDR3 in amino acids: CASSRTSFVYEQYF. The CDR3, as DNA: TGTGCCAGCAGCCGGACTAGCTTCGTTTACGAGCAGTACTTC.

The gene calls are TRBV5-6 and TRBJ2-5; 9 bases fit TRBD2. CDR3 length: 16 amino acids. Unmatched junction bases numbered 9, after V lost 1 base and J lost 5 bases. Germline V lookup: CDR1 SGHDT, CDR2 YYEEEE. This CDR3 is CASSLRLAGSPETQYF. CDR3 sequence (DNA): TGTGCCAGCAGCTTGCGGCTAGCGGGGAGCCCCGAGACCCAGTACTTC.

This chain connects TRBV6-1 to TRBJ2-5, with no clear D. CDR1 and CDR2 from the germline V gene are MNHNS and SASEGT. The CDR3 length is 10 residues. Trimming stripped 5 bases from V and 2 bases from J, with 0 bases between. CDR3 DNA sequence: TGTGCCAGCAGTCAAGAGACCCAGTACTTC. Translation gives CASSQETQYF.

This clone occurred once. This chain links TRBV9 with TRBJ2-1; 9 bases map to TRBD1. Germline V gene data show CDR1 as SGDLS and CDR2 as YYNGEE. CDR3 length: 15 residues. The ends lost 0 bases at V and 5 bases at J; junction bases unmatched: 3. This CDR3 reads CASSVGGTGNNEQFF. CDR3 nucleotide sequence: TGTGCCAGCAGCGTAGGGGGGACAGGGAACAATGAGCAGTTCTTC.

This clone has a single count. V usage is TRBV12-5 and J usage is TRBJ1-5; no clear D. CDR3 size: 12 residues. Per germline, CDR1 LGHNT and CDR2 FRNRAP. Trimming left V 2 bases short and J 7 bases short, with 6 bases between. The CDR3 DNA reads as TGTGCTAGTGGTTTGCCCCGACAGCCCCAGCATTTT. Its protein product is CASGLPRQPQHF.

This chain joins TRBV6-1 and TRBJ1-3; 9 bases match TRBD1. The junction had 16 bases not matched to a gene; V was cut back by 2 bases and J by 2 bases. CDR1 is MNHNS and CDR2 is SASEGT in the germline V gene. The length of the CDR3 is 20 residues. CDR3 sequence (DNA): TGTGCCAGCAGTGAAAGGGTACAGGGGGCCTCCCGGAAGGCTGGAAACACCATATATTTT. Its translation: CASSERVQGASRKAGNTIYF.

The CDR3 protein is CASSVPSVSGANVLTF. CDR3 in DNA: TGTGCCAGCAGCGTACCCTCCGTCTCTGGGGCCAACGTCCTGACTTTC. V usage is TRBV5-4 and J usage is TRBJ2-6; D gene uncertain. CDR3 length equals 16 residues. In germline, CDR1 is SGHNT, CDR2 YYREEE (reference sequence). Trimming removed 4 bases from V and 0 bases from J, with 11 bases in between.

This clone was recorded a few times. The chain employs TRBV6-6 and TRBJ1-5; D is uncertain. The germline gives CDR1 MNHNY, CDR2 SVGAGI (reference sequence). The germline V and J ends were trimmed by 6 bases and 0 bases, with 6 bases remaining between them. The CDR3 is 13 residues long. CDR3 sequence: CASSLNSNQPQHF. CDR3 DNA sequence: TGTGCCAGCAGCCTAAATAGCAATCAGCCCCAGCATTTT.

The chain joins TRBV6-5 to TRBJ1-1; D gene unclear. V lost 2 bases to trimming and J lost 0 bases, with 7 bases between them. Germline V gives CDR1 MNHEY, CDR2 SVGAGI. The CDR3 consists of 14 residues. CDR3 amino acids: CASSYDNMNTEAFF. CDR3 sequence (DNA): TGTGCCAGCAGTTACGACAACATGAACACTGAAGCTTTCTTT.

CDR3 in amino acids: CATSSGQAYNEKLFF. For the CDR3, the DNA is TGTGCCACGTCATCGGGACAGGCATATAATGAAAAACTGTTTTTT. This rearrangement joins TRBV2 to TRBJ1-4; 8 bases align to TRBD1. This CDR3 has 15 amino acids. The J segment lost 4 bases and the V segment lost 10 bases, leaving 11 bases of the junction unmatched. Germline-derived CDR1 and CDR2 are SNHLY and FYNNEI.

Only one count was recorded for this clone. No conserved phenylalanine or tryptophan ends this CDR3, so it is likely a read error. The DNA is omitted, as the CDR3 cannot be located on it reliably, and the CDR3 follows TCRdb's listing. The gene calls are TRBV7-8 and TRBJ1-5; TRBD1 was called by the table and not checked on the DNA. Germline CDR1 reads SGHVS; CDR2 reads FQNEAQ. The CDR3 extends over 8 residues, inclusive of both ends. The CDR3 is CASSLAGQ.

This clone appeared once. V is TRBV10-3 and J is TRBJ2-5, with 8 bases aligning to TRBD2. Looked up from germline, CDR1 is ENHRY and CDR2 is SYGVKD. CDR3 length: 14 amino acids. Unmatched junction bases numbered 1, after V lost 2 bases and J lost 2 bases. This chain's CDR3 is CAISEGGGQETQYF. Written as DNA, the CDR3 is TGTGCCATCAGTGAGGGCGGGGGGCAAGAGACCCAGTACTTC.

The V and J genes are TRBV7-2 and TRBJ1-2; D gene uncertain. Deletions cut 5 bases from V and 5 bases from J, with 12 bases between. CDR1 and CDR2 from the germline V gene are SGHTA and FQGNSA. This CDR3 has 13 residues. The CDR3 here is CASSPPMGYGYTF. The CDR3 DNA reads TGTGCCAGCAGCCCCCCGATGGGATATGGCTACACCTTC. Complete variable domain (other parts from reference TRBV7-2 and TRBJ1-2): GAGVSQSPSNKVTEKGKDVELRCDPISGHTALYWYRQSLGQGLEFLIYFQGNSAPDKSGLPSDRFSAERTGGSVSTLTIQRTQQEDSAVYLCASSPPMGYGYTFGSGTRLTVV.

In this sample, this clone turned up a few times. One end of the junction is discordant with germline, which a read error may explain. This sequence joins TRBV11-2 and TRBJ2-4, with 8 bases that match TRBD2. Germline V CDR1 and CDR2: SGHAT, FQNNGV. This CDR3 is built from 14 residues. The CDR3 loop is CASSLGLAQNIQYF. In DNA, the CDR3 is TGTGCCAGCAGCCTTGGACTAGCCCAAAACATTCAGTACTTC.

The chain combines TRBV18 with TRBJ2-7, with D tentatively TRBD1 (6 bases). The CDR3 totals 14 residues. Germline V gives CDR1 KGHSH, CDR2 LQKENI. Trimming left V 0 bases short and J 2 bases short, with 8 bases between. DNA for the CDR3: TGTGCCAGCTCACCACCAGGGGACACCTACGAGCAGTACTTC. Translation: CASSPPGDTYEQYF. Together with reference TRBV18 and TRBJ2-7, the CDR3 gives the full variable domain: NAGVMQNPRHLVRRRGQEARLRCSPMKGHSHVYWYRQLPEEGLKFMVYLQKENIIDESGMPKERFSAEFPKEGPSILRIQQVVRGDSAAYFCASSPPGDTYEQYFGPGTRLTVT.

The genes are TRBV28 and TRBJ1-2; tentative D call: TRBD1 (5 bases). CDR1 MDHEN and CDR2 SYDVKM come from the germline V gene. The CDR3 loop spans 15 amino acids. V lost 6 bases to trimming and J lost 0 bases, with 14 bases between them. CDR3 nucleotides: TGTGCCAGCAGGGACACGGGGGGGGCTAACTATGGCTACACCTTC. Amino acid sequence: CASRDTGGANYGYTF.

The rearrangement joins TRBV9 to TRBJ2-6, with D unresolved. Between the trimmed V and J ends, which lost 3 bases and 2 bases, there was a span of 9 bases. Germline V gives CDR1 SGDLS, CDR2 YYNGEE. This CDR3 is built from 15 residues. DNA of the CDR3: TGTGCCAGCAGCGCTACAACCCCTGGGGCCAACGTCCTGACTTTC. It is translated as CASSATTPGANVLTF.

V is TRBV5-1 and J is TRBJ1-2; possible D gene TRBD1, 6 bases. Per germline, CDR1 SGHRS and CDR2 YFSETQ. This CDR3 spans 14 amino acids. V lost 4 bases, J lost 6 bases, and 16 bases lay in between. The chain's CDR3 is CASSGGFDRNGYTF. CDR3 DNA: TGCGCCAGCAGCGGAGGCTTCGACAGGAATGGCTACACCTTC.

The chain links TRBV18 to TRBJ1-1; 7 bases map to TRBD1. This CDR3 spans 16 amino acids. V lost 5 bases and J lost 3; bases outside the gene matches: 12. Germline CDR1 KGHSH, CDR2 LQKENI. The CDR3 is CASSAKGALKDTEAFF. CDR3 DNA sequence: TGTGCCAGCTCAGCAAAGGGGGCTTTGAAGGACACTGAAGCTTTCTTT.

The chain couples TRBV27 to TRBJ2-7; 8 bases fit TRBD1. Per the germline V gene, CDR1 is MNHEY and CDR2 is SMNVEV (reference sequence). CDR3 length: 13 amino acids. V shed 5 bases, J shed 2 bases, and the junction held 2 bases outside the gene matches. CDR3 DNA sequence: TGTGCCAGCAGTCGGACAGGGACCTACGAGCAGTACTTC. Translating gives CASSRTGTYEQYF.

The chain is built from TRBV7-2 and TRBJ1-1; D remains ambiguous. The V end was cut by 3 bases, the J end by 1 base, with 9 bases between. Germline loops: CDR1 SGHTA, CDR2 FQGNSA. This CDR3 is built from 14 residues. For the CDR3, the DNA is TGTGCCAGCAGCTTCCGCCCGGAGAACACTGAAGCTTTCTTT. Protein: CASSFRPENTEAFF.

CDR3 in amino acids: CASSLRGTNEKLFF. The CDR3 bases are TGTGCCAGCAGCTTACGGGGGACTAATGAAAAACTGTTTTTT. V is TRBV7-2 and J is TRBJ1-4, with TRBD1 as a possible D gene (5 bases). Germline lookup yields CDR1 SGHTA and CDR2 FQGNSA. V gave up 2 bases and J gave up 2 bases, with 6 bases separating them. This CDR3 has 14 residues.

V is TRBV5-1 and J is TRBJ1-1; 9 bases map to TRBD1. Trimming removed 4 bases from V and 7 bases from J; junction bases left unmatched: 17. This CDR3 is 17 amino acids long. The germline CDR1 and CDR2 sequences are SGHRS and YFSETQ. CDR3 in amino acids: CASSLRPNGQGFLEAFF. CDR3 coding DNA: TGCGCCAGCAGCCTCAGACCAAACGGACAGGGGTTTCTTGAAGCTTTCTTT.